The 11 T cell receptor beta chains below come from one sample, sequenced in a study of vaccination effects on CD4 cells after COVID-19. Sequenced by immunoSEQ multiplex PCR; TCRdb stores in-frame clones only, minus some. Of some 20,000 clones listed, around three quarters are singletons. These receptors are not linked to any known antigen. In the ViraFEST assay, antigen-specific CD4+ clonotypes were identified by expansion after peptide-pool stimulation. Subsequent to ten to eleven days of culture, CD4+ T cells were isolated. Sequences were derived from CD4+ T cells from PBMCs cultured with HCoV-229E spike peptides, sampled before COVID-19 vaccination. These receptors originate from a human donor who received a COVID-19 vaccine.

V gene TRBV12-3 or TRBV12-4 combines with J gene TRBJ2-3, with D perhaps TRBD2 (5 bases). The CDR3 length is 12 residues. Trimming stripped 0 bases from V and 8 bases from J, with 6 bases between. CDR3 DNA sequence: TGTGCCAGCAGTTTAGCCCTAGCTACGCAGTATTTT. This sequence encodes CASSLALATQYF.

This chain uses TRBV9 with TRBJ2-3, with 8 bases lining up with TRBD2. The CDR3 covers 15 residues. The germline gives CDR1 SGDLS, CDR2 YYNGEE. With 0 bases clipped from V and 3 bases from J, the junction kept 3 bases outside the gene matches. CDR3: CASSVGIAGTDTQYF. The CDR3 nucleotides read TGTGCCAGCAGCGTAGGGATAGCGGGGACAGATACGCAGTATTTT.

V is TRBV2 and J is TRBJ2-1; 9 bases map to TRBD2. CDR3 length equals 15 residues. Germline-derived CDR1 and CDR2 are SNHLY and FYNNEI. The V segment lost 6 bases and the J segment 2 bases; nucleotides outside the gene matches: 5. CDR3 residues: CASSATSGAYNEQFF. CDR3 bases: TGTGCCAGCAGCGCGACTAGCGGAGCCTACAATGAGCAGTTCTTC.

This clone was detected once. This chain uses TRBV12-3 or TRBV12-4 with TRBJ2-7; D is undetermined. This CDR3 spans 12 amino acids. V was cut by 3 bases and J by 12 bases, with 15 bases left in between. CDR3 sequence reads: CASSFRWGCGYF. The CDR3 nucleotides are TGTGCCAGCAGTTTCCGGTGGGGTTGCGGGTACTTC.

The CDR3 DNA is TGTGCCACCAGCAGAGATAGCGCTAGTGATTGGTTAACAGATACGCAGTATTTT. Encoded protein: CATSRDSASDWLTDTQYF. The rearrangement uses TRBV15 and TRBJ2-3; tentative D call: TRBD2 (5 bases). The ends were cut back, 0 bases at V and 3 bases at J, with 19 bases in the middle. The CDR3 sequence is 18 residues long. Looked up from germline, CDR1 is LNHNV and CDR2 is YYDKDF (reference sequence). Drawing the rest from reference TRBV15 and TRBJ2-3, the complete variable domain is DAMVIQNPRYQVTQFGKPVTLSCSQTLNHNVMYWYQQKSSQAPKLLFHYYDKDFNNEADTPDNFQSRRPNTSFCFLDIRSPGLGDTAMYLCATSRDSASDWLTDTQYFGPGTRLTVL.

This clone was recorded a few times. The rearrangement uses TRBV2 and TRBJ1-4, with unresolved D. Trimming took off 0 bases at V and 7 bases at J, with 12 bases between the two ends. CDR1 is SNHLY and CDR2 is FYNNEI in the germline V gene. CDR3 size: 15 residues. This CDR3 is CASSEAGPGIEKLFF. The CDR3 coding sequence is TGTGCCAGCAGTGAAGCGGGTCCGGGGATTGAAAAACTGTTTTTT.

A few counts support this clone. The CDR3 region has the DNA TGTGCCAGCAGTGAAGGACAGGGTCTGGTGTTTTTT. Translating gives CASSEGQGLVFF. The rearrangement links TRBV2 to TRBJ2-2, with 7 nucleotides matching TRBD1. CDR3 length: 12 amino acids. The germline CDR1 and CDR2 sequences are SNHLY and FYNNEI. The trim removed 1 base at V and 15 bases at J, leaving 5 bases unmatched. The whole variable domain, remainder taken from reference TRBV2 and TRBJ2-2, is EPEVTQTPSHQVTQMGQEVILRCVPISNHLYFYWYRQILGQKVEFLVSFYNNEISEKSEIFDDQFSVERPDGSNFTLKIRSTKLEDSAMYFCASSEGQGLVFFGEGSRLTVL.

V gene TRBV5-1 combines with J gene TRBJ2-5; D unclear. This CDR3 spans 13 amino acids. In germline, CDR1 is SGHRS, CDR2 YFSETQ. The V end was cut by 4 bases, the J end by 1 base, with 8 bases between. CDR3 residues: CASSTVSQETQYF. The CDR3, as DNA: TGCGCCAGCAGCACAGTGTCCCAAGAGACCCAGTACTTC.

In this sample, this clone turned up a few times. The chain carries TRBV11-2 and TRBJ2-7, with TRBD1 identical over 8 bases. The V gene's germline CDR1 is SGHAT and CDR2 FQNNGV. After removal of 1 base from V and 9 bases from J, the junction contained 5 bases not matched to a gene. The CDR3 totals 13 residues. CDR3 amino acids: CASSLAGQDRQYF. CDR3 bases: TGTGCCAGCAGCTTAGCGGGACAGGATCGGCAGTACTTC.

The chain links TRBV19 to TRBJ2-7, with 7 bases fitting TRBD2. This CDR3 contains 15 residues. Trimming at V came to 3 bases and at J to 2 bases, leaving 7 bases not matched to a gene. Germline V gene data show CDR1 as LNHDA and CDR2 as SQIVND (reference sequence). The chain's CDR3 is CASSILASGPYEQYF. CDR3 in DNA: TGTGCCAGTAGTATCTTGGCTAGCGGACCCTACGAGCAGTACTTC.

The CDR3 sequence is CASSLTGANVLTF. DNA of the CDR3: TGTGCCAGCAGCCTTACTGGGGCCAACGTCCTGACTTTC. The chain joins TRBV12-3 or TRBV12-4 to TRBJ2-6; D remains ambiguous. The V end was cut by 6 bases, the J end by 2 bases, with 5 bases between. The CDR3 is 13 amino acids.